A single sample gave rise to the 16 T cell receptor beta chains below, sequenced in a study of blood T cell repertoires in COVID-19. Measured with immunoSEQ multiplex PCR; TCRdb has only the in-frame clones, and not every one. In the table there are under 250,000 clones, around 86% of which are singletons. The sample consisted of peripheral blood. These receptors were collected from a woman in her fifties or sixties who had recovered from COVID-19.

A few counts support this clone. The genes are TRBV3-1 (or the pseudogene TRBV3-2) and TRBJ2-1; D is unclear. The CDR3 extends over 17 amino acids. The germline CDR1 and CDR2 sequences are LGHDT and YNNKEL (reference sequence). The V end lost 4 bases, the J end lost 3 bases, and 19 bases lay between the germline ends. In nucleotides, the CDR3 is TGTGCCAGCAGCCTTTTCCCTACGAGAGACTTCTACAATGAGCAGTTCTTC. It codes for CASSLFPTRDFYNEQFF.

This clone was detected a few times. This sequence joins TRBV11-3 and TRBJ2-3, with 11 bases fitting TRBD2. Germline-derived CDR1 and CDR2 are SGHNT and YENEEA. The CDR3 covers 17 residues. The ends lost 2 bases at V and 2 bases at J; junction bases unmatched: 6. The CDR3 DNA follows: TGTGCCAGCAGCTTAATGGCTAGCGGGGGGCACACAGATACGCAGTATTTT. Protein: CASSLMASGGHTDTQYF.

The count of this clone is one. Here the CDR3 DNA reads TGTGCCAGCAGCCAATGGGAGCACTTTAATGAAAAACTGTTTTTT. Translation gives CASSQWEHFNEKLFF. The chain recombines TRBV3-1 (or the pseudogene TRBV3-2) with TRBJ1-4, with D unresolved. CDR3 size: 15 residues. Germline lookup yields CDR1 LGHDT and CDR2 YNNKEL (reference sequence). Trimming left V 2 bases short and J 4 bases short, with 11 bases between.

This chain connects TRBV10-3 to TRBJ2-1, with D hard to call. The germline gives CDR1 ENHRY, CDR2 SYGVKD. V lost 7 bases, J lost 7 bases, and 11 bases lay in between. CDR3 length equals 12 residues. CDR3 amino acids: CAIKYEENEQFF. Written as DNA, the CDR3 is TGTGCCATCAAATACGAGGAAAATGAGCAGTTCTTC.

The V call is TRBV16, the J call TRBJ2-7; a possible D gene is TRBD1 (5 bases). Per germline, CDR1 KGHSY and CDR2 FQNENV. CDR3 size: 15 residues. Deletions cut 4 bases from V and 0 bases from J, with 13 bases between. The DNA of the CDR3 is TGTGCCAGCAGCCCCCCCCGACAGTCCTCCTACGAGCAGTACTTC. Residues: CASSPPRQSSYEQYF.

The rearrangement uses TRBV9 and TRBJ1-2; 10 bases align to TRBD1. J gave up 3 bases and V 3 bases, and 11 bases lay outside the gene matches. This CDR3 has 17 amino acids. The germline V gene has CDR1 SGDLS and CDR2 YYNGEE. The CDR3 DNA reads as TGTGCCAGCAGCGAGTTTCGGGACAGGGGAGCTTACTATGGCTACACCTTC. This sequence encodes CASSEFRDRGAYYGYTF.

The chain couples TRBV6-1 to TRBJ1-2; 10 bases line up with TRBD1. Looked up from germline, CDR1 is MNHNS and CDR2 is SASEGT. Unmatched junction bases numbered 6, after V lost 2 bases and J lost 3 bases. CDR3 length: 16 amino acids. The CDR3 coding sequence is TGTGCCAGCAGTGAAAGCATGGGACAGGGGTACTATGGCTACACCTTC. Encoded protein: CASSESMGQGYYGYTF.

In its sample, this clone was seen once. The J gene is TRBJ2-1, the V gene TRBV5-1; TRBD1 matches at 10 bases. This CDR3 region has 15 residues. Germline lookup yields CDR1 SGHRS and CDR2 YFSETQ. Losses at the gene ends were 4 bases for V and 2 bases for J; bases not matched to a gene: 3. CDR3 region: CASSPGQGAYNEQFF. The CDR3 bases are TGCGCCAGCAGCCCCGGACAGGGGGCCTACAATGAGCAGTTCTTC.

The chain uses TRBV19 and TRBJ1-1; perhaps TRBD1 as D (5 bases). CDR3 length: 15 residues. Trimming stripped 1 base from V and 6 bases from J, with 15 bases between. Germline CDR1 reads LNHDA; CDR2 reads SQIVND (reference sequence). This CDR3 is CASSIGSRERAEAFF. The CDR3 DNA reads as TGTGCCAGTAGTATAGGGTCCAGGGAGCGGGCTGAAGCTTTCTTT.

This clone appeared once. V usage is TRBV3-1 (or the pseudogene TRBV3-2) and J usage is TRBJ2-7; maybe TRBD2 (6 bases). CDR1 is LGHDT and CDR2 is YNNKEL in the germline V gene (reference sequence). The CDR3 sequence is 14 residues long. V was cut by 2 bases and J by 3 bases, with 11 bases left in between. The chain's CDR3 is CASSQSLAVYEQYF. CDR3 nucleotides: TGTGCCAGCAGCCAATCACTAGCTGTCTACGAGCAGTACTTC.

V and J are TRBV12-3 or TRBV12-4 and TRBJ2-2; the D is unclear. The V end lost 5 bases, the J end lost 4 bases, and 5 bases lay between the germline ends. The CDR3 totals 12 residues. CDR3 region: CASSIGTGELFF. The CDR3 region has the DNA TGTGCCAGCAGTATCGGCACCGGGGAGCTGTTTTTT.

The rearrangement links TRBV6-5 to TRBJ1-3, with D possibly TRBD1 on 5 matching bases. The V and J ends lost 4 bases and 8 bases respectively, with 15 bases between them. The CDR3 runs to 14 residues. Germline V gene lookup returns CDR1 MNHEY and CDR2 SVGAGI. CDR3 nucleotide sequence: TGTGCCAGCAGTTTAAAGGGGAACATGCACACCATATATTTT. It translates to CASSLKGNMHTIYF.

V is TRBV6-5 and J is TRBJ2-2; TRBD1 might be the D (5 bases). The germline V and J ends were trimmed by 11 bases and 5 bases, with 18 bases remaining between them. Germline V gives CDR1 MNHEY, CDR2 SVGAGI. CDR3 length: 14 amino acids. CDR3 DNA: TGTGCCCTCAGTAGCAGGGCGACTACCGGGGAGCTGTTTTTT. Encoded protein: CALSSRATTGELFF.

The rearrangement uses TRBV7-2 and TRBJ2-5; 12 bases are shared with TRBD2. Germline values: CDR1 SGHTA, CDR2 FQGNSA. V shed 2 bases, J shed 5 bases, and the junction held 6 bases outside the gene matches. The length of the CDR3 is 16 residues. The CDR3: CASSLIPSGGGETQYF. The CDR3, as DNA: TGTGCCAGCAGCTTAATACCTAGCGGGGGGGGCGAGACCCAGTACTTC.

The chain employs TRBV3-1 (or the pseudogene TRBV3-2) and TRBJ2-7, with a weak D call TRBD1 (5 bases). The CDR3 runs 14 residues. Trimming cost V 4 bases and J 4 bases, with 14 bases left between them. Germline CDR1 is LGHDT and CDR2 is YNNKEL (reference sequence). The CDR3 sequence: CASSLGGHGYEQYF. For the CDR3, the DNA is TGTGCCAGCAGCCTAGGTGGACACGGTTACGAGCAGTACTTC.

This clone appeared a single time. The chain couples TRBV7-2 to TRBJ2-7; TRBD2 agrees at 8 bases. Trimming cost V 10 bases and J 2 bases; bases outside gene matches: 4. This CDR3 is built from 12 residues. Germline-derived CDR1 and CDR2 are SGHTA and FQGNSA. CDR3 protein: CATGGAPYEQYF. Here the CDR3 DNA reads TGTGCCACCGGGGGGGCGCCCTACGAGCAGTACTTC.